The clone carrying this T cell receptor (beta chain) was observed a handful of times. Trimming took 6 bases from V and 2 from J, leaving 10 bases between them. The germline V gene has CDR1 MNHNS and CDR2 SASEGT. The CDR3 is 14 amino acids. These data originate in a study of T cell repertoires in cytomegalovirus infection. TCRdb used MiXCR to reprocess the reads, holding one entry per CDR3 protein. The sample lists 680,000 or so distinct CDR3 sequences; roughly 36% were seen once. This TCR was sampled from a human donor in good health (CMV status not recorded). Some clones in this sample may be carry-over from other donors' samples. The genes are TRBV6-1 and TRBJ1-4; D is ambiguous. Sequences were obtained from PBMCs. The CDR3 nucleotides are TGTGCCAGCAGAAGGGAGAGTACTAATGAAAAACTGTTTTTT. It codes for CASRRESTNEKLFF.